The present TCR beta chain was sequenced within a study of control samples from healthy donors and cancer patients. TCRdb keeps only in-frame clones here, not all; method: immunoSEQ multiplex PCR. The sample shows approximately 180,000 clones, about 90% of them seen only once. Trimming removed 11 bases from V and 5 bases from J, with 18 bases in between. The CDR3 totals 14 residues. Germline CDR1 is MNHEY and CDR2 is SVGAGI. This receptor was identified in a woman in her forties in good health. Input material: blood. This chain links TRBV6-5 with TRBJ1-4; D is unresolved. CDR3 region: CAAGRGHTNEKLFF. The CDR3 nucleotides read TGTGCCGCTGGCCGCGGGCATACGAATGAAAAACTGTTTTTT.